Listed below are T cell receptor beta chains from one sample, sequenced in a study of cytomegalovirus exposure and HLA in healthy donors. Clones were read by immunoSEQ multiplex PCR, and TCRdb kept only the in-frame ones, dropping some. This sample yields around 150,000 clones, of which roughly 82% are seen a single time; about 1.4% belongs to the top ten. Sequencing was performed on PBMCs. These TCRs come from a girl aged 5 to 17 in good health and CMV-seropositive. CDR3s include the opening cysteine and the closing phenylalanine or tryptophan. The order of the fields is V gene, J gene, D gene, clone size, CDR3 length, CDR3 protein, CDR3 DNA. A D gene is named only where the DNA matches it firmly. Some rows have no size entry. The others give once, few or many, or a class for an expanded clone.

TRBV11-2	TRBJ2-7	.	.	15	CASSPWDGSSYEQYF	TGTGCCAGCAGCCCGTGGGACGGGAGCTCCTACGAGCAGTACTTC
TRBV6-1	TRBJ2-7	TRBD1	.	15	CASRPGQGPTYEQYF	TGTGCCAGCAGACCGGGACAGGGGCCCACCTACGAGCAGTACTTC
TRBV11-2	TRBJ1-2	.	.	14	CASSPGTFPYGYTF	TGTGCCAGCAGCCCCGGGACATTTCCCTATGGCTACACCTTC
TRBV5-1	TRBJ2-3	.	few	15	CASRARTDWTDTQYF	TGCGCCAGCAGGGCGAGGACAGATTGGACAGATACGCAGTATTTT
TRBV27	TRBJ1-5	TRBD1	once	14	CASSRTGENQPQHF	TGTGCCAGCAGTCGGACAGGGGAAAATCAGCCCCAGCATTTT
TRBV18	TRBJ2-3	TRBD1	.	15	CASSHPGQGTDTQYF	TGTGCCAGCTCACATCCGGGACAGGGCACAGATACGCAGTATTTT
TRBV15	TRBJ1-5	.	.	16	CATSRAAGGGNQPQHF	TGTGCCACCAGCAGAGCGGCGGGGGGTGGCAATCAGCCCCAGCATTTT
TRBV28	TRBJ1-5	TRBD1	.	15	CASRGDRGFGQPQHF	TGTGCCAGCAGAGGGGACAGGGGGTTCGGTCAGCCCCAGCATTTT
TRBV23-1	TRBJ2-1	TRBD1	.	16	CASSPTGTGEYNEQFF	TGCGCCAGCAGTCCCACAGGGACAGGCGAGTACAATGAGCAGTTCTTC
TRBV2	TRBJ2-1	TRBD2	.	17	CASSDPSGTSSYNEQFF	TGTGCCAGCAGTGACCCTAGCGGGACTTCTTCCTACAATGAGCAGTTCTTC
TRBV5-1	TRBJ2-7	.	few	14	CASSLVGPGNEQYF	TGCGCCAGCAGCTTGGTGGGGCCAGGGAACGAGCAGTACTTC
TRBV2	TRBJ1-1	TRBD1	once	12	CASGQGNTEAFF	TGTGCCAGTGGACAGGGAAACACTGAAGCTTTCTTT
TRBV10-3	TRBJ2-5	.	.	13	CAISEPTRETQYF	TGTGCCATCAGTGAGCCAACCCGGGAGACCCAGTACTTC
TRBV6-5	TRBJ2-5	TRBD2	.	14	CATKAGGSSETQYF	TGTGCCACCAAAGCGGGGGGATCCTCGGAGACCCAGTACTTC
TRBV30	TRBJ1-2	.	.	14	CAWTPRLTYYGYTF	TGTGCCTGGACTCCCAGGCTGACCTACTATGGCTACACCTTC
TRBV7-2	TRBJ2-7	TRBD2	once	16	CASSTRASGSRYEQYF	TGTGCCAGCAGCACCCGGGCTAGCGGGAGCAGATACGAGCAGTACTTC
TRBV6-1	TRBJ1-1	TRBD1	once	14	CASSIEGAPTEAFF	TGTGCCAGCAGTATAGAGGGGGCCCCCACTGAAGCTTTCTTT
TRBV27	TRBJ1-2	.	.	13	CASSFGPTYGYTF	TGTGCCAGCAGTTTTGGTCCTACCTATGGCTACACCTTC
TRBV7-2	TRBJ2-7	TRBD1	once	14	CASSFGGQGREQYF	TGTGCCAGCAGCTTCGGGGGACAGGGGCGCGAGCAGTACTTC
TRBV7-9	TRBJ2-6	TRBD1	.	18	CSSSSIRDRGYGANVLTF	TGTTCCAGCAGCTCTATCCGGGACAGGGGGTATGGGGCCAACGTCCTGACTTTC
TRBV25-1	TRBJ2-1	TRBD1	.	15	CASHGGQGVYNEQFF	TGTGCCAGCCATGGGGGACAGGGGGTCTACAATGAGCAGTTCTTC
TRBV10-3	TRBJ2-7	.	.	13	CAISVGGSPEQYF	TGTGCCATCAGCGTTGGCGGGTCGCCCGAGCAGTACTTC
TRBV29-1	TRBJ2-2	.	.	14	CSVRTGGDTGELFF	TGCAGCGTTAGGACAGGAGGGGACACCGGGGAGCTGTTTTTT
TRBV7-8	TRBJ2-3	TRBD2	.	17	CASSHLLGREEGDTQYF	TGTGCCAGCAGCCACCTCTTAGGGCGGGAGGAGGGAGATACGCAGTATTTT
TRBV6-6	TRBJ2-5	TRBD2	once	16	CASSYLKGTSQETQYF	TGTGCCAGCAGTTACTTAAAAGGGACTAGCCAAGAGACCCAGTACTTC
TRBV6-5	TRBJ2-7	TRBD1	.	12	CASGQVPYEQYF	TGTGCCAGCGGACAGGTGCCCTACGAGCAGTACTTC